This TCR beta chain was retrieved from a study of cytomegalovirus exposure and HLA in healthy donors. Study outcomes and limitations: Association of a missense DCLRE1C variant with TCR beta V- and J-gene trimming was reported in a later analysis. Most CMV-associated TCR beta chains were later found to appear HLA-restricted. Some TCR beta chains (about 170 of them) were listed as cytomegalovirus-associated.

In the PCR, 60 Vbeta and 13 Jbeta primers were used. Data came from immunoSEQ multiplex PCR; TCRdb stores just in-frame clones and leaves some out. Of approximately 180,000 clones in the sample, 55% to 75% were seen once. About this clone: Its antigen is unknown.

This CDR3 region has 18 residues. Trimming left V 5 bases short and J 7 bases short, with 27 bases between. The germline gives CDR1 SGHAT, CDR2 FQNNGV. The sequence was collected from a human donor in good health. The sequencing sample was made of PBMCs. The chain joins TRBV11-2 to TRBJ2-4; D perhaps matches TRBD1 (5 bases). CDR3 in DNA: TGTGCCAGCAGCCCAAAACGGCAGGGTCAGCAAGGCAGGAACATTCAGTACTTC. Translated: CASSPKRQGQQGRNIQYF.